This TCR beta chain is from a study of regulatory T cells in long-lasting Graves disease. Libraries of TCR beta came from iRepertoire HTBI primers plus Arm-PCR of CDR3 regions. One entry per CDR3 protein results from TCRdb running MiXCR on the multiplex PCR reads. The sample comprises approximately 470,000 distinct CDR3 sequences, roughly 17% of which are singletons, and 10% to 15% rests with the top ten. Time point reported: newly diagnosed GD, antithyroid drugs for less than 3 months. The authors made the TCR library using RNA they extracted from PBMCs. Germline V CDR1 and CDR2: SGHRS, YFSETQ. Trimming removed 4 bases from V and 0 bases from J, with 11 bases in between. CDR3 size: 15 residues. This clonotype occurred many times. The data were also submitted as part of a second study, on T cells in Graves' hyperthyroidism and ophthalmopathy.

Sequenced material: peripheral blood mononuclear cells (PBMCs), taken at new diagnosis, from a patient treated with antithyroid drugs. This chain uses TRBV5-1 with TRBJ2-1; unclear D gene. This TCR was recovered from a man aged 35 to 55 with Graves disease. Written as DNA, the CDR3 is TGCGCCAGCAGCACAGCTAGATACTCCTACAATGAGCAGTTCTTC. It codes for CASSTARYSYNEQFF.